These 6 T cell receptor beta chains came from one sample sequenced in a study of vaccination effects on CD4 cells after COVID-19 (dated by TCRdb to the early 2020s). After roughly 11 days of culture, CD4+ T cells were isolated with the EasySep CD4+ T cell isolation kit. The library was made by the immunoSEQ multiplex PCR assay. TCRdb mirrors the immuneACCESS table, restricted to in-frame sequences. Some clones are absent from its copies; in checked studies, under half trace to an unresolved V gene, and the reason for the others is unknown. For this sample there are some 36,000 clones; 68% appear just once. 3.5% to 4.5% of the sample comes from the top ten. These TCRs are of unknown antigen specificity. The specimen comprised CD4+ T cells from PBMCs cultured without peptide, sampled before COVID-19 vaccination. These receptors originate from a human donor who received a COVID-19 vaccine.

V is TRBV3-1 (or the pseudogene TRBV3-2) and J is TRBJ1-6; weak D call: TRBD1 (6 bases). V lost 3 bases and J lost 8, with 11 bases in between. This CDR3 comprises 14 residues. Germline CDR1 is LGHDT and CDR2 is YNNKEL (reference sequence). In DNA form, the CDR3 reads TGTGCCAGCAGCCAGCAGGGGCAGGATTCACCCCTCCACTTT. Translating it yields CASSQQGQDSPLHF.

This chain joins TRBV5-1 and TRBJ1-1; tentative D call: TRBD1 (6 bases). This CDR3 region has 15 residues. Germline V gene lookup returns CDR1 SGHRS and CDR2 YFSETQ. V was shortened by 7 bases and J by 7 bases, with 23 bases between the two germline ends. CDR3 sequence (DNA): TGCGCCAGCCGCCAGGGTTGGGGGGCGCGAAATGAAGCTTTCTTT. Its protein is CASRQGWGARNEAFF.

This clone was counted only a few times. This chain joins TRBV5-1 and TRBJ2-3, with D hard to call. The V and J ends lost 4 bases and 0 bases respectively, with 15 bases between them. Germline CDR1 and CDR2: SGHRS and YFSETQ. The CDR3 runs to 16 residues. The CDR3: CASSPAVGRSTDTQYF. The CDR3 nucleotides are TGCGCCAGCAGCCCGGCAGTTGGTCGGAGCACAGATACGCAGTATTTT.

The chain is built from TRBV9 and TRBJ1-2; tentative D call: TRBD1 (5 bases). The CDR3 is made up of 16 amino acids. Germline lookup yields CDR1 SGDLS and CDR2 YYNGEE. V shed 4 bases and J shed 6 bases, with 22 bases lying between them. The CDR3 loop reads CASSPGHGTRGDGYTF. As DNA, the CDR3 is TGTGCCAGCAGCCCCGGGCACGGGACGAGGGGTGATGGCTACACCTTC.

V usage is TRBV5-1 and J usage is TRBJ1-1; D remains unclear. CDR1 SGHRS and CDR2 YFSETQ come from the germline V gene. The CDR3 consists of 14 residues. Between the trimmed V and J ends, which lost 0 bases and 3 bases, there was a span of 9 bases. The CDR3 loop is CASSLARGDTEAFF. The CDR3 DNA sequence: TGCGCCAGCAGCTTGGCCCGGGGTGACACTGAAGCTTTCTTT.

The chain has TRBV13 and TRBJ2-1, with D hard to call. Per germline, CDR1 PRHDT and CDR2 FYEKMQ (reference sequence). The CDR3 extends over 11 amino acids. V lost 1 base, J lost 10 bases, and 5 bases lay in between. In DNA form, the CDR3 reads TGTGCCAGCAGCTTAGCCGGCGAGCAGTTCTTC. Protein sequence: CASSLAGEQFF.